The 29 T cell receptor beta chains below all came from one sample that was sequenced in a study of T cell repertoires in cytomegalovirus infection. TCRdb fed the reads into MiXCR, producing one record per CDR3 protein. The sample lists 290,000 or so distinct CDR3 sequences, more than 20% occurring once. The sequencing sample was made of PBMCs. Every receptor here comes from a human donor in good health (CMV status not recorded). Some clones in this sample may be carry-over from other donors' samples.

The CDR3 DNA is TGTGCCATCAGTGAAGGACTAGGCGGGGCCTACGAGCAGTACTTC. Its protein is CAISEGLGGAYEQYF. The rearrangement uses TRBV10-3 and TRBJ2-7; 7 bases align to TRBD2. In germline, CDR1 is ENHRY, CDR2 SYGVKD. J was trimmed by 2 bases and V by 3 bases; bases with no gene match: 7. The CDR3 has 15 amino acids.

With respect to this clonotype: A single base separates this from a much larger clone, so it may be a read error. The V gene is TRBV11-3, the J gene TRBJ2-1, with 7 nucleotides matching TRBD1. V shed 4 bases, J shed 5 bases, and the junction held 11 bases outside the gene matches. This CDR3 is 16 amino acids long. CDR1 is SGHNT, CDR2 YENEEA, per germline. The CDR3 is CASSSPLVGTDNEQFF. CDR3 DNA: TGTGCCAGCAGCTCGCCTCTAGTGGGGACAGACAATGAGCAGTTCTTC.

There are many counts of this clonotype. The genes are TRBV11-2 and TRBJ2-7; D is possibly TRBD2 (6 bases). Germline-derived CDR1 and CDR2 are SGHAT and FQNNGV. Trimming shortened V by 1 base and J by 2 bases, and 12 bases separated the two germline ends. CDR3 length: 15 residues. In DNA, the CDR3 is TGTGCCAGCAGCTTAGCGTCTAGCGAAACCTACGAGCAGTACTTC. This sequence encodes CASSLASSETYEQYF. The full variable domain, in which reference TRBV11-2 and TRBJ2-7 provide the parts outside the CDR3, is EAGVAQSPRYKIIEKRQSVAFWCNPISGHATLYWYQQILGQGPKLLIQFQNNGVVDDSQLPKDRFSAERLKGVDSTLKIQPAKLEDSAVYLCASSLASSETYEQYFGPGTRLTVT.

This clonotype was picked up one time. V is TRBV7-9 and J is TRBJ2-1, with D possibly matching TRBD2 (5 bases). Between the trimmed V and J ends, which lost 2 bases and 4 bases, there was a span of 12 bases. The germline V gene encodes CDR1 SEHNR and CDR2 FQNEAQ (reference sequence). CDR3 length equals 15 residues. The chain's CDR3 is CASSLIDYPYNEQFF. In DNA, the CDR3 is TGTGCCAGCAGCTTAATAGACTACCCTTACAATGAGCAGTTCTTC.

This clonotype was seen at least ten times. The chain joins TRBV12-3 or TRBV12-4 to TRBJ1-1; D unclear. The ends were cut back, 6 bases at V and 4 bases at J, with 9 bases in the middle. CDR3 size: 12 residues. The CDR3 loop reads CASREHGTEAFF. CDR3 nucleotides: TGTGCCAGCAGGGAGCATGGCACTGAAGCTTTCTTT.

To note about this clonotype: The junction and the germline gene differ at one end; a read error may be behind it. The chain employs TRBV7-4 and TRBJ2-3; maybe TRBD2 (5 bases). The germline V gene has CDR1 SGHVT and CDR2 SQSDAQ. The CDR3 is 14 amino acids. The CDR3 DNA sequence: TGTGCCAGCAGCATAGCGAGCCCCACAGATACGCAGTATTTT. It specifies CASSIASPTDTQYF.

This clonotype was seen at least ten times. DNA of the CDR3: TGTGCCAGCAGCCCCCGACTAGCTGGGGAGACCCAGTACTTC. This gives the protein CASSPRLAGETQYF. The rearrangement uses TRBV7-2 and TRBJ2-5; 7 bases are shared with TRBD2. Germline lookup yields CDR1 SGHTA and CDR2 FQGNSA. V gave up 5 bases and J gave up 5 bases; unmatched junction bases: 8. The CDR3 runs to 14 residues.

CDR3 sequence: CASSLGSQSSGYTF. Written as DNA, the CDR3 is TGTGCCAGCAGTTTAGGTAGCCAGTCTTCCGGCTACACCTTC. The chain recombines TRBV12-3 or TRBV12-4 with TRBJ1-2; the D is unclear. The V end lost 1 base, the J end lost 8 bases, and 14 bases lay between the germline ends. The CDR3 length is 14 residues.

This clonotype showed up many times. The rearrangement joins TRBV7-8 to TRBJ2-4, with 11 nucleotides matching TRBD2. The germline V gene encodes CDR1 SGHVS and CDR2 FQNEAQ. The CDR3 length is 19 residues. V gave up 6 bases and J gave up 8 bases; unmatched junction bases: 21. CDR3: CASSPFVLAGGGTLDIQYF. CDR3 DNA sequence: TGTGCCAGCAGTCCCTTCGTTCTAGCGGGAGGAGGGACTCTTGACATTCAGTACTTC.

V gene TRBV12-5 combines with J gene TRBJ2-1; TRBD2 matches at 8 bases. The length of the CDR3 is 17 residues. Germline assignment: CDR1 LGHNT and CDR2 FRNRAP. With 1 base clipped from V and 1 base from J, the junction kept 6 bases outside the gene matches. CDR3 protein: CASGLGATSASYNEQFF. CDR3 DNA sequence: TGTGCTAGTGGTTTGGGGGCGACTAGCGCGTCCTACAATGAGCAGTTCTTC. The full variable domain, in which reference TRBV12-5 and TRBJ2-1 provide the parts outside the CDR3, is DARVTQTPRHKVTEMGQEVTMRCQPILGHNTVFWYRQTMMQGLELLAYFRNRAPLDDSGMPKDRFSAEMPDATLATLKIQPSEPRDSAVYFCASGLGATSASYNEQFFGPGTRLTVL.

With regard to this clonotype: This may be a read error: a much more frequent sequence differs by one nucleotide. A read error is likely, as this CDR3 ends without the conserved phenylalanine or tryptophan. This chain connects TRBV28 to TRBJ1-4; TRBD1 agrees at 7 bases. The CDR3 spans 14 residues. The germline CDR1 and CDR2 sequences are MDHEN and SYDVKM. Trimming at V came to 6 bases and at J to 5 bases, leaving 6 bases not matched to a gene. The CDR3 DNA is TGTGCCAGCAGGGGACAGTACGGAAATGAAAAACTGTTTGTT. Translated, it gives CASRGQYGNEKLFV.

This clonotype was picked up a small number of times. CDR3 sequence (DNA): TGCAGCGTCTTTGGGGACAACACCGGGGAGCTGTTTTTT. Translating gives CSVFGDNTGELFF. The chain is built from TRBV29-1 and TRBJ2-2; D tentatively fits TRBD1 or TRBD2 (5 bases each). The V end was cut by 6 bases, the J end by 2 bases, with 10 bases between. This CDR3 is built from 13 residues. The germline V gene has CDR1 SQVTM and CDR2 ANQGSEA.

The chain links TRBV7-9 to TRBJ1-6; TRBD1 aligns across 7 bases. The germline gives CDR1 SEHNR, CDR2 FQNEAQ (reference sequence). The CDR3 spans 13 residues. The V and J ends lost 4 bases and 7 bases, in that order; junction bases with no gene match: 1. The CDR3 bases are TGTGCCAGCAGCTCGGGACAGAATTCACCCCTCCACTTT. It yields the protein CASSSGQNSPLHF.

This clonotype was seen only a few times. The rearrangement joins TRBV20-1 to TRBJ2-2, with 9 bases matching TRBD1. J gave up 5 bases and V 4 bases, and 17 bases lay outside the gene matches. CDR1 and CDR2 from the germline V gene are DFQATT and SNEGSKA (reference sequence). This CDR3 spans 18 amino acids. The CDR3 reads CSAKNPVLRQGVTGELFF. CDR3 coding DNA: TGCAGTGCTAAAAACCCGGTCCTTAGACAGGGGGTGACCGGGGAGCTGTTTTTT.

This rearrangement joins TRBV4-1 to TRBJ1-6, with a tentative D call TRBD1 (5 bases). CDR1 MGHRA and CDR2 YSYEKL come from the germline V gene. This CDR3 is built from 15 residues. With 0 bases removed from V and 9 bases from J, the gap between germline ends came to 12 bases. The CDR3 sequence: CASSQDSRGGSPLHF. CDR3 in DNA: TGCGCCAGCAGCCAAGATTCAAGGGGAGGTTCACCCCTCCACTTT.

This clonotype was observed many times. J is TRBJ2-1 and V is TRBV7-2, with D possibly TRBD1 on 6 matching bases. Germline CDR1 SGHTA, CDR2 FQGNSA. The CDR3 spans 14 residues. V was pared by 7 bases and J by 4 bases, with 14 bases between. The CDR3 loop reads CASKAGTNYNEQFF. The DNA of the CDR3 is TGTGCCAGCAAGGCTGGGACAAATTACAATGAGCAGTTCTTC.

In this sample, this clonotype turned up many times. The CDR3 reads CASSDPGGGDTEAFF. The DNA of the CDR3 is TGTGCCAGCAGCGACCCTGGGGGGGGTGATACTGAAGCTTTCTTT. V is TRBV11-2 and J is TRBJ1-1; D might be TRBD1 (5 bases). The germline V gene has CDR1 SGHAT and CDR2 FQNNGV. The CDR3 length is 15 residues. Trimming took off 5 bases at V and 5 bases at J, with 18 bases between the two ends.

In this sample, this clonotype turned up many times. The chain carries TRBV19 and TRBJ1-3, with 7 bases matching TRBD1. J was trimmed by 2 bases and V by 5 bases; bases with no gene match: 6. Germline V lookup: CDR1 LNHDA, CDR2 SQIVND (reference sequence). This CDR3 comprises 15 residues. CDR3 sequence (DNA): TGTGCCAGTAGTTCCGGGACAGCGGCTGGAAACACCATATATTTT. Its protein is CASSSGTAAGNTIYF.

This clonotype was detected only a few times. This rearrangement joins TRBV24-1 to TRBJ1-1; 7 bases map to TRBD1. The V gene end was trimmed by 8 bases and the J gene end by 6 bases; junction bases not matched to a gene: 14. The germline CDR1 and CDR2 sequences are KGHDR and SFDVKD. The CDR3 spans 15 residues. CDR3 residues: CATTVVGDSDSEAFF. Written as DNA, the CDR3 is TGTGCCACCACCGTCGTTGGGGACAGTGATTCTGAAGCTTTCTTT.

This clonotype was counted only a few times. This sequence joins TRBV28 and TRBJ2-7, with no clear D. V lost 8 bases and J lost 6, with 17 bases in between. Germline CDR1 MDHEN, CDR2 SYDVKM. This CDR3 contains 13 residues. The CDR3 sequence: CASSPWVGFEQYF. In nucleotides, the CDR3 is TGTGCCAGCTCCCCTTGGGTGGGGTTCGAGCAGTACTTC.

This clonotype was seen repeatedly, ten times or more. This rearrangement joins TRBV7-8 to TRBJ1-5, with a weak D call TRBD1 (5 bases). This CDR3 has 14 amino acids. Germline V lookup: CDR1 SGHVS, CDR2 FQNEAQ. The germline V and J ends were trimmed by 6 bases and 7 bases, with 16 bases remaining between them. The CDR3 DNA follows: TGTGCCAGCAGTTACCAGGGCTTAAAGCAGCCCCAGCATTTT. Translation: CASSYQGLKQPQHF. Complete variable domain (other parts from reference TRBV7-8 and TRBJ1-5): GAGVSQSPRYKVAKRGQDVALRCDPISGHVSLFWYQQALGQGPEFLTYFQNEAQLDKSGLPSDRFFAERPEGSVSTLKIQRTQQEDSAVYLCASSYQGLKQPQHFGDGTRLSIL.

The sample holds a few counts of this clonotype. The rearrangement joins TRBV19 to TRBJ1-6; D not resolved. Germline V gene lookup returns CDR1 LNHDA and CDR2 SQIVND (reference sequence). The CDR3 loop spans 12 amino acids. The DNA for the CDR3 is TGTGCGGCGGGCTCCTATAATTCACCCCTCCACTTT. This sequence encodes CAAGSYNSPLHF.

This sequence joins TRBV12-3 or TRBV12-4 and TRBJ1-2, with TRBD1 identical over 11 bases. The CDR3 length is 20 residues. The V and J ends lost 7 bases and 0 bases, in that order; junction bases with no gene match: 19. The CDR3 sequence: CASIGPLGQGGGLANYGYTF. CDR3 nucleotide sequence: TGTGCCAGCATAGGGCCCCTGGGACAGGGGGGCGGCTTAGCTAACTATGGCTACACCTTC.

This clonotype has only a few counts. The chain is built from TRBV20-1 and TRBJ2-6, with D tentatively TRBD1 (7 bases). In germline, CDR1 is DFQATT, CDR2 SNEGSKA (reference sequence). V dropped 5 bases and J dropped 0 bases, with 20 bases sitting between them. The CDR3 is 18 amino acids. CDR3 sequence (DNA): TGCAGTGCTCCTAAGGGTGGCAGGGGGGACTCTGGGGCCAACGTCCTGACTTTC. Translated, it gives CSAPKGGRGDSGANVLTF.

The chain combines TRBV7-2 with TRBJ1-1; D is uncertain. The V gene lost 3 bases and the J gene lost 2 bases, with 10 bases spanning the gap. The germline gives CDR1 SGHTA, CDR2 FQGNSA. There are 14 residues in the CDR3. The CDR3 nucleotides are TGTGCCAGCAGCTTCCGAGGCCGTAACACTGAAGCTTTCTTT. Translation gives CASSFRGRNTEAFF.

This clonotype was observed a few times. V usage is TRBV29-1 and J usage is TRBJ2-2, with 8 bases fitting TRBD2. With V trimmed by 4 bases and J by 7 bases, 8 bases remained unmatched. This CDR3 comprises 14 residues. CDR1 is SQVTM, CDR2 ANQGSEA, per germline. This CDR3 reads CSVGTSPGHGELFF. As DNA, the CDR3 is TGCAGCGTTGGGACTAGCCCGGGGCACGGGGAGCTGTTTTTT.

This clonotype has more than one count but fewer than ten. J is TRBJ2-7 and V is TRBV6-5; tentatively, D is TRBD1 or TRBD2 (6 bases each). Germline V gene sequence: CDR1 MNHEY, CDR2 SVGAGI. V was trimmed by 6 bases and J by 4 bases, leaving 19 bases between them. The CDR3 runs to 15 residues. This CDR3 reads CASSTGDIRTYEQYF. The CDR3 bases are TGTGCCAGCAGCACGGGGGACATCCGAACTTACGAGCAGTACTTC.

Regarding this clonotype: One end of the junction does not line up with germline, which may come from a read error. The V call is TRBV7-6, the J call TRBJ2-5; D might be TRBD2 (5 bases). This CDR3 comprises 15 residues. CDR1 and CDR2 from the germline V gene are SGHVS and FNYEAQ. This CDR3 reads CASSRRTSTGETQYF. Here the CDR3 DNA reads TGTGCTAGCAGCCGCCGGACTTCCACGGGGGAGACCCAGTACTTC. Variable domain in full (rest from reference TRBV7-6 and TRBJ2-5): GAGVSQSPRYKVTKRGQDVALRCDPISGHVSLYWYRQALGQGPEFLTYFNYEAQQDKSGLPNDRFSAERPEGSISTLTIQRTEQRDSAMYRCASSRRTSTGETQYFGPGTRLLVL.

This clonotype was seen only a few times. The DNA for the CDR3 is TGTGCCAGCAGTCTTAGCGGGATCTCCTACGAGCAGTACTTC. It codes for CASSLSGISYEQYF. The chain uses TRBV11-2 and TRBJ2-7; the match to TRBD2 covers 8 bases. The CDR3 loop spans 14 amino acids. Germline trimming cut 6 bases from V and 0 bases from J; bases unmatched to any gene: 4. Germline V gene sequence: CDR1 SGHAT, CDR2 FQNNGV.